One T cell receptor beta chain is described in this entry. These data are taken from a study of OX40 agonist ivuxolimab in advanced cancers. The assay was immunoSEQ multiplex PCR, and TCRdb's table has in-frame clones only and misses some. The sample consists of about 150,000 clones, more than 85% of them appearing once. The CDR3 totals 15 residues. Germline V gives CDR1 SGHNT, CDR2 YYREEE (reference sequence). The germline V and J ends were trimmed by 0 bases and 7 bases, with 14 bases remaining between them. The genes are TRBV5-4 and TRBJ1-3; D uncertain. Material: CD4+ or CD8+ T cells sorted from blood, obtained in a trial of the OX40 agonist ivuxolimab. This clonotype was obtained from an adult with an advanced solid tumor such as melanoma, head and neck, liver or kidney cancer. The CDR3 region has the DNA TGTGCCAGCAGCTTGGACGGGCCTACCGGGAACACCATATATTTT. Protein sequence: CASSLDGPTGNTIYF.